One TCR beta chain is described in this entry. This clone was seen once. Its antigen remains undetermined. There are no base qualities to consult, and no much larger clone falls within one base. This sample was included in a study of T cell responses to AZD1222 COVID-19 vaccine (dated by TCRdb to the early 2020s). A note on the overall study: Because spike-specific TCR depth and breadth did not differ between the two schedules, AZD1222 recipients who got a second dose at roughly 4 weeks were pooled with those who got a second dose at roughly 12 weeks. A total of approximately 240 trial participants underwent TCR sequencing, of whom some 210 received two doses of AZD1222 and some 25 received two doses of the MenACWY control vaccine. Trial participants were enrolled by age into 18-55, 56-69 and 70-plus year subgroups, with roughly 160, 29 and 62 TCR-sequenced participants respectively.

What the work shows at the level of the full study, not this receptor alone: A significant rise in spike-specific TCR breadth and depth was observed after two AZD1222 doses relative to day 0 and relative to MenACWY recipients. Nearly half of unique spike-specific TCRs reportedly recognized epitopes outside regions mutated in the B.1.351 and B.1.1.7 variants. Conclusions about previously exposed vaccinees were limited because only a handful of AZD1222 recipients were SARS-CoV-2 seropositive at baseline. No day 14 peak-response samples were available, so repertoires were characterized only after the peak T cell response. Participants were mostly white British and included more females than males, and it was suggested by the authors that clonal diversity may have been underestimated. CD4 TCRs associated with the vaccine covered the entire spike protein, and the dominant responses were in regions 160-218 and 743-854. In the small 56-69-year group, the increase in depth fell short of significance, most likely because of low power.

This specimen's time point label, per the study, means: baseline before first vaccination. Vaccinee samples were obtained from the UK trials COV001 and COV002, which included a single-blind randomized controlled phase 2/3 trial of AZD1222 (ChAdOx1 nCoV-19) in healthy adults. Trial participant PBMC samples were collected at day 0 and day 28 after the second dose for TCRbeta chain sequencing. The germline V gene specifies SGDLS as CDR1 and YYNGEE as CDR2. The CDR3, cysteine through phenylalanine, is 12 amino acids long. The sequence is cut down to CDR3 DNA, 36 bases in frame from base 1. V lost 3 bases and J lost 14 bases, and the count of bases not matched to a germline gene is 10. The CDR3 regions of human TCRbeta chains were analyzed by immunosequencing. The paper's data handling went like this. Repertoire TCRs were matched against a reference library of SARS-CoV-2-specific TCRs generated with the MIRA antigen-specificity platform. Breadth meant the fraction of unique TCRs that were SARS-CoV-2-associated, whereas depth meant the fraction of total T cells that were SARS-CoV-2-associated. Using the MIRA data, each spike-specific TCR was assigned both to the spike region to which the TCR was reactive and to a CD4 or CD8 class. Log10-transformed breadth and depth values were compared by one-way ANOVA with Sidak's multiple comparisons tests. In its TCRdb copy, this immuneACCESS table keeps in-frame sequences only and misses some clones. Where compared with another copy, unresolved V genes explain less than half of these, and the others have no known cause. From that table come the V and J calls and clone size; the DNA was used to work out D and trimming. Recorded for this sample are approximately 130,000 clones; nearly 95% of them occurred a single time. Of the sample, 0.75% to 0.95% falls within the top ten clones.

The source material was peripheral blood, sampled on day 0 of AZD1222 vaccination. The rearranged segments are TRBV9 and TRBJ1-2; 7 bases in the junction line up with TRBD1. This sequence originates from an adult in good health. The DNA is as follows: TGTGCCAGCAGCGAGTTGGACAGGCCCCAGACCTTC. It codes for CASSELDRPQTF.